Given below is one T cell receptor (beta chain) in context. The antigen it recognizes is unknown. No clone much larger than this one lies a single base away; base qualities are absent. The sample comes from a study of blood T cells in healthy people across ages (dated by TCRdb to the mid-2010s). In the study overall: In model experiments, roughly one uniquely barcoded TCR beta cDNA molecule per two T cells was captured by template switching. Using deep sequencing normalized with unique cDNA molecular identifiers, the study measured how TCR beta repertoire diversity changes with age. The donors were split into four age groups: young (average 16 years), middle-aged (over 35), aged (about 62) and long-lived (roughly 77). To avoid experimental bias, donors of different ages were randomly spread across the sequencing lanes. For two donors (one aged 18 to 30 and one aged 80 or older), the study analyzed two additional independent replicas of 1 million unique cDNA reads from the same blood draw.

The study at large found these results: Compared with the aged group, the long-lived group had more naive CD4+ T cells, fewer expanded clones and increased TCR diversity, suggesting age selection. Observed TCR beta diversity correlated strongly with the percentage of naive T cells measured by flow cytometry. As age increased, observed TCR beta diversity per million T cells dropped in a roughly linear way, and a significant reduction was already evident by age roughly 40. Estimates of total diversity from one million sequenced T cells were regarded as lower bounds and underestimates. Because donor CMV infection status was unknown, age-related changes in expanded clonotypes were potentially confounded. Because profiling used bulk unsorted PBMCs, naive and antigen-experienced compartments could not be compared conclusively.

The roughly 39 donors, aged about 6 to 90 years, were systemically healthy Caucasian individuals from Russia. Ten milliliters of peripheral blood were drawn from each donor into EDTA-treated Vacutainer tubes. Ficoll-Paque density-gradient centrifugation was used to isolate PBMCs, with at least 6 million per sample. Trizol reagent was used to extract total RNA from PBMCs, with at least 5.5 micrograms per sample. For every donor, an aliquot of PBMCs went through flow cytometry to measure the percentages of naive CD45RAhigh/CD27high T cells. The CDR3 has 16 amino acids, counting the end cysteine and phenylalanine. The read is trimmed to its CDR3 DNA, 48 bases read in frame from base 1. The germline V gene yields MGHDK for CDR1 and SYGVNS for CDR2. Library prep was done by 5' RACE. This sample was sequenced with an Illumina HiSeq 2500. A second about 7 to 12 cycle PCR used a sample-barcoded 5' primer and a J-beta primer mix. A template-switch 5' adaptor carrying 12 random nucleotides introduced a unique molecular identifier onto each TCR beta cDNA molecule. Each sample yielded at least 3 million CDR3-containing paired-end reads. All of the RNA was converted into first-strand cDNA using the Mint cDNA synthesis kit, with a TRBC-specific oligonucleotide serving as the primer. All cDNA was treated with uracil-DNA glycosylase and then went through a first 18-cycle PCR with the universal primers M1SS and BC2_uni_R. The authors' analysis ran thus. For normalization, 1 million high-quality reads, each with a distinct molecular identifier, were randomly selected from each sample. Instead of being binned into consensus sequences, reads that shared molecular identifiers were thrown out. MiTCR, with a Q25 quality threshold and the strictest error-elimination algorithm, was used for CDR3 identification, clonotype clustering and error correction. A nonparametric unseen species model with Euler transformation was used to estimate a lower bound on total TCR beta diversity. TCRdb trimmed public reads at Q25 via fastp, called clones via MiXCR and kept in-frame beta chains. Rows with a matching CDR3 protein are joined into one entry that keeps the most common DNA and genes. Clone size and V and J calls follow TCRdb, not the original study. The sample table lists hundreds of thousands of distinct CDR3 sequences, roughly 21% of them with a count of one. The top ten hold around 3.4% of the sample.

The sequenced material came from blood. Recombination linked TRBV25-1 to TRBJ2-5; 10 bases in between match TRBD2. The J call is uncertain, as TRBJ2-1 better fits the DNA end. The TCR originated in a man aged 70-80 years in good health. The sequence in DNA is TGTGCCAGCAGTGAAATAGCGGGAGGCAGACCCAATGAGCAGTTCTTC. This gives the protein CASSEIAGGRPNEQFF.